This TCR beta chain was documented in a study of T cells in women clearing cervical HPV infection. A note on this clone: The DNA ends 3 residues before the CDR3 does, and the rest of the CDR3 is filled in from the germline J gene.

In germline, CDR1 is SQVTM, CDR2 ANQGSEA. V was cut by 4 bases and J by 3 bases, with 10 bases left in between. The CDR3 sequence is 12 residues long. Sequencing was performed with immunoSEQ multiplex PCR; in TCRdb, only in-frame clones are kept and a portion is missing. This sample's clone table lists roughly 42,000 clones. Sequencing was carried out using blood buffy coat. V gene TRBV29-1 combines with J gene TRBJ2-7; tentatively, D is TRBD1 (6 bases). The sequence was collected from a woman between 18 and 69 years old with a cervical HPV16 infection that either progressed to CIN3+ or cleared (not recorded which). The sequenced part of the CDR3 DNA is TGCAGCGTTGTACTCAGGGGCTACGAG. Protein: CSVVLRGYE. The full CDR3 is CSVVLRGYEQYF.